A single count supports the clone carrying this T cell receptor (beta chain). Its antigen is not known. Germline CDR1 is SGHRS and CDR2 is YFSETQ. This CDR3 is built from 19 residues. V was clipped by 4 bases and J by 0 bases; unmatched bases: 12. CD8+CD57+ cell expansion had been shown by flow cytometry in patients chosen for sequencing. This sample is part of a study of CD8+CD57+ T cells in acquired aplastic anemia. Study summary: Sorted CD4+ and CD8+ cells gave a mean 3.2 ug DNA, range about 0.19 to 27.4 ug.

TCR beta VDJ and CDR3 were profiled, and genomic DNA was the template. TCRdb redid the calling of the reads with MiXCR, one entry per CDR3 protein. The data show over 150,000 distinct CDR3 sequences, almost 50% seen once. Study findings and constraints: No significant patient-versus-control difference appeared in CD8+ Simpson's diversity. Found in both controls and patients were around 31 CD8+ CDR3 sequences.

The V gene is TRBV5-1, the J gene TRBJ2-7; 14 nucleotides align to TRBD2. The source material was sorted CD4+, CD8+, or CD8+CD57+ T cells (not recorded which) from PBMCs. This clonotype originated in a human donor with aplastic anemia. The CDR3 coding sequence is TGCGCCAGCAGCCTGCCTCAGACTAGCGGGGGGGCATACTCCTACGAGCAGTACTTC. The encoded protein is CASSLPQTSGGAYSYEQYF.